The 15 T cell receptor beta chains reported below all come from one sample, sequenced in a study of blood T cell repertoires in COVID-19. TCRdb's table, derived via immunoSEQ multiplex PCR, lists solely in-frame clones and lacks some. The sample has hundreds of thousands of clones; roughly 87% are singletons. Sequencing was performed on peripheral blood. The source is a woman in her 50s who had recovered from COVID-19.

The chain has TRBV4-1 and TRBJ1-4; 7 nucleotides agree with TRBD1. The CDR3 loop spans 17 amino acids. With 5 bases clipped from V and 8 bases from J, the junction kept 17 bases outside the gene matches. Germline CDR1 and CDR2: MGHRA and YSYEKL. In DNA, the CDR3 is TGCGCCAGCAGCTATGGCTCTCTGACAGGGCTTGGGGAAAAACTGTTTTTT. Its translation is CASSYGSLTGLGEKLFF.

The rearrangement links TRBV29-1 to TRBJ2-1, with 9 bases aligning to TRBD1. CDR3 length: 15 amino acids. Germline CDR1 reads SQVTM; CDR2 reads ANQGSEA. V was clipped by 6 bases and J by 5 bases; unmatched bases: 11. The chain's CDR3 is CSVPPGTGSHNEQFF. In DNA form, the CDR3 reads TGCAGCGTACCTCCCGGGACAGGGTCTCACAATGAGCAGTTCTTC.

The CDR3 coding sequence is TGTGCCAGTAGTATAATGGGGATGGACGGAGGGGATGGTGAAGCTTTCTTT. Translating gives CASSIMGMDGGDGEAFF. This chain joins TRBV19 and TRBJ1-1; perhaps TRBD1 as D (5 bases). From germline, CDR1 is LNHDA and CDR2 SQIVND (reference sequence). Between the trimmed V and J ends, which lost 2 bases and 7 bases, there was a span of 23 bases. This CDR3 comprises 17 residues.

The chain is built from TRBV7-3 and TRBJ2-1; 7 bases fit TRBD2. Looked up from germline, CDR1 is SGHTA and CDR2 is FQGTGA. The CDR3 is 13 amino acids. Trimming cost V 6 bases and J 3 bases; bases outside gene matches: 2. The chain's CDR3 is CASSASGYNEQFF. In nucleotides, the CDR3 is TGTGCCAGCAGTGCTAGCGGCTACAATGAGCAGTTCTTC.

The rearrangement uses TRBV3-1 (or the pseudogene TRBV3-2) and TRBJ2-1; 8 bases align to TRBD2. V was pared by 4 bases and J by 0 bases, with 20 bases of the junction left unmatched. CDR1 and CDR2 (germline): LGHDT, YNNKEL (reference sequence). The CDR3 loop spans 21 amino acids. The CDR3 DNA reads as TGTGCCAGCAGCCTAAGTCCCGGCCAGCGGGGGTCAATTAGCTCCTACAATGAGCAGTTCTTC. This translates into CASSLSPGQRGSISSYNEQFF.

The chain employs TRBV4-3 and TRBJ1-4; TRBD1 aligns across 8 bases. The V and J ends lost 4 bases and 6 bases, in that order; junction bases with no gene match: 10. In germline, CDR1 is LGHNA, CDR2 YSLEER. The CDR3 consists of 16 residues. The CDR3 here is CASSPGWTGLDEKLFF. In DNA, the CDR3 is TGCGCCAGCAGCCCAGGCTGGACAGGGCTGGATGAAAAACTGTTTTTT.

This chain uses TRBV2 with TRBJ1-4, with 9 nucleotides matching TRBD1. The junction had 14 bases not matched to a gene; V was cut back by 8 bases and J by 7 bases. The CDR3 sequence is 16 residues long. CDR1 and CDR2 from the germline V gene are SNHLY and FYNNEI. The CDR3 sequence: CASRDRVGTVREKLFF. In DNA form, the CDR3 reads TGTGCCAGCCGGGACAGGGTAGGGACAGTGCGTGAAAAACTGTTTTTT.

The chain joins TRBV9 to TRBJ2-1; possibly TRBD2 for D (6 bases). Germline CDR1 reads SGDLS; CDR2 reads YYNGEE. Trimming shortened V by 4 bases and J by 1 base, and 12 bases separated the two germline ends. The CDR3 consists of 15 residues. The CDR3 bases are TGTGCCAGCAGCCCGCGGGACTTATCCTACAATGAGCAGTTCTTC. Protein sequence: CASSPRDLSYNEQFF.

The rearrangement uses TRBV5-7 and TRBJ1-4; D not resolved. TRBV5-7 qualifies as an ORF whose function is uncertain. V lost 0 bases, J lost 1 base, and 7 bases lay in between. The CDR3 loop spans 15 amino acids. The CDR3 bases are TGTGCCAGCAGCTTGGCAACAGAAACTAATGAAAAACTGTTTTTT. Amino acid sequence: CASSLATETNEKLFF.

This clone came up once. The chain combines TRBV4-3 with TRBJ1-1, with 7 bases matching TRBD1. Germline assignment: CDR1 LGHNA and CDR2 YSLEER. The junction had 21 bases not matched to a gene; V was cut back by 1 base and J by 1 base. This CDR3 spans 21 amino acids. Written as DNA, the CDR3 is TGCGCCAGCAGCCAAGGGGGTGCCGCCTCTCGAGGGGGCAGAGGGAACACTGAAGCTTTCTTT. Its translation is CASSQGGAASRGGRGNTEAFF.

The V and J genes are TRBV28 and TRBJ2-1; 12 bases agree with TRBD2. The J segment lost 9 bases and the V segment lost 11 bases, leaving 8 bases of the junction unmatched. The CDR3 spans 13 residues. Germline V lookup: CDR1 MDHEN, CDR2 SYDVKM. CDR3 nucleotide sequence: TGTGCCTCCCGGACTAGCGGGACCAGTGAGCAGTTCTTC. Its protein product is CASRTSGTSEQFF.

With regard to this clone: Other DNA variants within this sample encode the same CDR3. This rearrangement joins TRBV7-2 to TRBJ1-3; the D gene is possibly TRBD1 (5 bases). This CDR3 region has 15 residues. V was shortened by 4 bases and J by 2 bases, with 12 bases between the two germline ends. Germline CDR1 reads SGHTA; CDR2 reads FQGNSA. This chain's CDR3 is CASSYPGGAGNTIYF. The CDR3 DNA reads TGTGCCAGCAGCTACCCCGGGGGTGCTGGAAACACCATATATTTT. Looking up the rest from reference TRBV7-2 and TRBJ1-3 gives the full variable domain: GAGVSQSPSNKVTEKGKDVELRCDPISGHTALYWYRQSLGQGLEFLIYFQGNSAPDKSGLPSDRFSAERTGGSVSTLTIQRTQQEDSAVYLCASSYPGGAGNTIYFGEGSWLTVV.

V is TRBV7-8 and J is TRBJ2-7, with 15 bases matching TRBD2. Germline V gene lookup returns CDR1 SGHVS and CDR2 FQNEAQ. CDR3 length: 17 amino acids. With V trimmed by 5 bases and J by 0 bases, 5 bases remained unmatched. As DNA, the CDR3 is TGTGCCAGCAGCCCAGGGACTAGCGGGGGGACCTCCTACGAGCAGTACTTC. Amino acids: CASSPGTSGGTSYEQYF.

This chain's CDR3 is CAWSVRSIMAVNTEAFF. DNA of the CDR3: TGTGCCTGGAGTGTAAGGTCTATTATGGCGGTAAACACTGAAGCTTTCTTT. V is TRBV30 and J is TRBJ1-1; D remains ambiguous. V lost 0 bases and J lost 2, with 19 bases in between. The V gene's germline CDR1 is GTSNPN and CDR2 SVGIG (reference sequence). The length of the CDR3 is 17 residues.

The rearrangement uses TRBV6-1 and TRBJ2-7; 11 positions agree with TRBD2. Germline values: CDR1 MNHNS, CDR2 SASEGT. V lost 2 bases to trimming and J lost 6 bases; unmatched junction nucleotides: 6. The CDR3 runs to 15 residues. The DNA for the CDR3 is TGTGCCAGCAGTGAATTAGCGGGGGGGCCTGGCGAGCAGTACTTC. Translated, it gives CASSELAGGPGEQYF.